These T cell receptor beta chains were read from a single sample in a study of T cells in Graves' hyperthyroidism and ophthalmopathy. TCRdb ran MiXCR on the multiplex PCR reads and lists one entry per CDR3 protein. The sample holds roughly 700,000 distinct CDR3 sequences, around a sixth seen once. Sequencing was done on a sample of blood. These receptors were taken from a man in his fifties or sixties with Graves' hyperthyroidism. Each CDR3 is given with its conserved first and last residue. D genes are given only for firm matches. Clone size, where shown, is once, few, many, or a class for clones that have expanded.

v_call: TRBV2
d_call: -
j_call: TRBJ1-2
clone_size: -
cdr3_aa: CASSEPRDPANYGYTF
cdr3_nt: TGTGCCAGCAGTGAACCCAGGGACCCAGCTAACTATGGCTACACCTTC

v_call: TRBV9
d_call: -
j_call: TRBJ1-6
clone_size: few
cdr3_aa: CASSVGAYSYNSPLHF
cdr3_nt: TGTGCCAGCAGCGTAGGTGCTTACAGCTATAATTCACCCCTCCACTTT

v_call: TRBV19
d_call: -
j_call: TRBJ1-1
clone_size: few
cdr3_aa: CASSIDDADEAFF
cdr3_nt: TGTGCCAGTAGTATAGATGATGCAGATGAAGCTTTCTTT

v_call: TRBV11-3
d_call: TRBD1
j_call: TRBJ1-5
clone_size: -
cdr3_aa: CASSFGKGAYQPQHF
cdr3_nt: TGTGCCAGCAGCTTTGGGAAGGGGGCATATCAGCCCCAGCATTTT

v_call: TRBV19
d_call: -
j_call: TRBJ1-5
clone_size: few
cdr3_aa: CASSIGGVGNQPQHF
cdr3_nt: TGTGCCAGTAGTATAGGGGGGGTAGGCAATCAGCCCCAGCATTTT

v_call: TRBV20-1
d_call: TRBD2
j_call: TRBJ2-1
clone_size: few
cdr3_aa: CSAKTSATPANEQFF
cdr3_nt: TGCAGTGCTAAGACTAGCGCCACGCCGGCCAATGAGCAGTTCTTC

v_call: TRBV19
d_call: TRBD1
j_call: TRBJ2-3
clone_size: -
cdr3_aa: CASSTTGTGSTDTQYF
cdr3_nt: TGTGCCAGTAGTACAACCGGGACAGGGAGCACAGATACGCAGTATTTT

v_call: TRBV20-1
d_call: TRBD1
j_call: TRBJ2-1
clone_size: many
cdr3_aa: CSARRGYRGNEQFF
cdr3_nt: TGCAGTGCTAGGCGTGGGTACAGGGGGAATGAGCAGTTCTTC

v_call: TRBV10-3
d_call: -
j_call: TRBJ2-1
clone_size: many
cdr3_aa: CAISEVYNEQFF
cdr3_nt: TGTGCCATCAGTGAAGTATACAATGAGCAGTTCTTC

v_call: TRBV20-1
d_call: -
j_call: TRBJ2-5
clone_size: -
cdr3_aa: CTPGASAQETQYF
cdr3_nt: TGCACCCCAGGCGCTAGCGCACAAGAGACCCAGTACTTC

v_call: TRBV10-3
d_call: -
j_call: TRBJ1-3
clone_size: many
cdr3_aa: CAISETPDSSGNTIYF
cdr3_nt: TGTGCCATCAGTGAGACCCCGGACAGCTCTGGAAACACCATATATTTT

v_call: TRBV6-2/TRBV6-3
d_call: TRBD2
j_call: TRBJ2-7
clone_size: many
cdr3_aa: CASRVAGHSYEQYF
cdr3_nt: TGTGCCAGCAGAGTAGCGGGCCATTCCTACGAGCAGTACTTC

v_call: TRBV28
d_call: -
j_call: TRBJ2-7
clone_size: -
cdr3_aa: CASSLVDSGQYF
cdr3_nt: TGTGCCAGCAGTTTAGTGGACTCCGGGCAGTACTTC

v_call: TRBV7-8
d_call: -
j_call: TRBJ2-6
clone_size: many
cdr3_aa: CASSLNRAGANVLTF
cdr3_nt: TGTGCCAGCAGCTTGAACAGGGCTGGGGCCAACGTCCTGACTTTC

v_call: TRBV7-3
d_call: TRBD1
j_call: TRBJ1-2
clone_size: -
cdr3_aa: CASSPEGTGAGGYTF
cdr3_nt: TGTGCCAGCAGCCCAGAGGGGACAGGGGCGGGGGGCTACACCTTC

v_call: TRBV3-1
d_call: -
j_call: TRBJ1-2
clone_size: many
cdr3_aa: CASSQPGTSYGYTF
cdr3_nt: TGTGCCAGCAGCCAACCGGGGACAAGCTATGGCTACACCTTC

v_call: TRBV5-1
d_call: TRBD1
j_call: TRBJ1-1
clone_size: -
cdr3_aa: CASSVTGGGTEAFF
cdr3_nt: TGCGCCAGCAGCGTAACAGGGGGAGGCACTGAAGCTTTCTTT

v_call: TRBV9
d_call: -
j_call: TRBJ1-3
clone_size: -
cdr3_aa: CASSALGLLGGNTIYF
cdr3_nt: TGTGCCAGCAGCGCGCTCGGACTCCTCGGCGGTAACACCATATATTTT

v_call: TRBV28
d_call: -
j_call: TRBJ1-1
clone_size: once
cdr3_aa: CASTPRRENTEAFF
cdr3_nt: TGTGCCAGCACCCCCAGGAGGGAGAACACTGAAGCTTTCTTT

v_call: TRBV3-1
d_call: TRBD2
j_call: TRBJ2-3
clone_size: few
cdr3_aa: CASSQEVGLAGSLTDTQYF
cdr3_nt: TGTGCCAGCAGCCAAGAGGTGGGACTAGCGGGGTCCCTAACAGATACGCAGTATTTT

v_call: TRBV12-3/TRBV12-4
d_call: -
j_call: TRBJ1-2
clone_size: many
cdr3_aa: CASSRDGGYGYTF
cdr3_nt: TGTGCCAGCAGTCGGGACGGGGGTTATGGCTACACCTTC

v_call: TRBV6-1
d_call: -
j_call: TRBJ1-2
clone_size: few
cdr3_aa: CASSDQGRGDYGYTF
cdr3_nt: TGTGCCAGCAGTGATCAGGGGCGGGGTGACTATGGCTACACCTTC

v_call: TRBV29-1
d_call: -
j_call: TRBJ2-7
clone_size: -
cdr3_aa: CSAERDNTYEQYF
cdr3_nt: TGCAGCGCTGAGAGGGACAACACCTACGAGCAGTACTTC

v_call: TRBV4-1
d_call: -
j_call: TRBJ2-5
clone_size: few
cdr3_aa: CASSLSETLGETQYF
cdr3_nt: TGCGCCAGCAGCCTCTCAGAGACTCTGGGGGAGACCCAGTACTTC